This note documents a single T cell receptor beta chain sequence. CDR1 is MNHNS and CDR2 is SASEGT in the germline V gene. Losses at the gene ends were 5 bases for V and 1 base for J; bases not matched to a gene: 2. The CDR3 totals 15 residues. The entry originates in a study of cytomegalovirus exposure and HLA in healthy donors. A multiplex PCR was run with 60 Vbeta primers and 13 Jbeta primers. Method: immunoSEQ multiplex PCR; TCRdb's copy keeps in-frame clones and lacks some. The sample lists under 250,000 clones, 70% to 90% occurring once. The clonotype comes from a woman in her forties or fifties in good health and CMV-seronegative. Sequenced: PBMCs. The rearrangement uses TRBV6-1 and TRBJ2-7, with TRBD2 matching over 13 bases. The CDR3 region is CASSLGLAGSYEQYF. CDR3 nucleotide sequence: TGTGCCAGCAGTTTGGGACTAGCGGGATCCTACGAGCAGTACTTC.